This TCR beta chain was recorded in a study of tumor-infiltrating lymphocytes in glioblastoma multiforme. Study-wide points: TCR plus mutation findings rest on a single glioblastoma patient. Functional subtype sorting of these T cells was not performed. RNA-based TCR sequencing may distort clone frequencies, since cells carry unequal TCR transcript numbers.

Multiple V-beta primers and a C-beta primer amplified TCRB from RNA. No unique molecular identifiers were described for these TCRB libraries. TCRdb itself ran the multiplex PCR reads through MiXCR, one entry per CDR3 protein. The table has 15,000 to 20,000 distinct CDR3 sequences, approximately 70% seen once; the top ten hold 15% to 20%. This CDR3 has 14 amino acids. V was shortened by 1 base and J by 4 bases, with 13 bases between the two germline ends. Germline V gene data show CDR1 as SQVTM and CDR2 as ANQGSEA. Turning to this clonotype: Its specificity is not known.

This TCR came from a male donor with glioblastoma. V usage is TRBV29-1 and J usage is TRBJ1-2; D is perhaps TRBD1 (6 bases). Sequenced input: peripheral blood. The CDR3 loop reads CSVEGPGAIYGYTF. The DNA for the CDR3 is TGCAGCGTTGAAGGTCCGGGGGCAATCTATGGCTACACCTTC.